A single sample gave rise to the 28 T cell receptor beta chains below, sequenced in a study of CD8+ T cells in alopecia areata. Isolated RNA was reverse transcribed into cDNA used as the sequencing template. Measured with immunoSEQ multiplex PCR; TCRdb has only the in-frame clones, and not every one. The data hold about 200,000 clones, with about 53% observed a single time. The specimen was CD4+ T cells sorted from blood, collected at week 0. The source of these receptors is a human donor with alopecia areata.

The V call is TRBV30, the J call TRBJ2-1, with a tentative D call TRBD2 (5 bases). The germline V gene has CDR1 GTSNPN and CDR2 SVGIG (reference sequence). This CDR3 contains 15 residues. The ends were cut back, 5 bases at V and 0 bases at J, with 14 bases in the middle. CDR3 in amino acids: CAWLRVRASYNEQFF. The CDR3 region has the DNA TGTGCCTGGCTCCGCGTGCGGGCCTCCTACAATGAGCAGTTCTTC.

The chain employs TRBV29-1 and TRBJ2-3, with 12 bases that match TRBD2. Per the germline V gene, CDR1 is SQVTM and CDR2 is ANQGSEA. This CDR3 has 17 residues. The V and J ends lost 5 bases and 2 bases, in that order; junction bases with no gene match: 11. DNA for the CDR3: TGCAGCGTTCGACTACTAGCGGGGGGCCCAGCCACAGATACGCAGTATTTT. Translated, it gives CSVRLLAGGPATDTQYF.

The V and J genes are TRBV4-2 and TRBJ1-2; D gene ambiguous. Germline CDR1 reads LGHNA; CDR2 reads YNFKEQ. Trimming removed 0 bases at V and 1 base at J, with 9 bases between. The CDR3 sequence is 15 residues long. CDR3: CASSQDFNSNYGYTF. Here the CDR3 DNA reads TGTGCCAGCAGCCAAGATTTTAACAGTAACTATGGCTACACCTTC.

Only one count was recorded for this clone. J is TRBJ1-5 and V is TRBV11-2, with TRBD1 identical over 11 bases. In germline, CDR1 is SGHAT, CDR2 FQNNGV. V lost 0 bases and J lost 2; bases outside the gene matches: 3. CDR3 size: 17 residues. The CDR3 nucleotides read TGTGCCAGCAGCTTAGATGGACAGGGGGCCGGCAATCAGCCCCAGCATTTT. It encodes CASSLDGQGAGNQPQHF.

This CDR3 reads CSVQNQETQYF. CDR3 DNA sequence: TGCAGCGTTCAGAACCAAGAGACCCAGTACTTC. This chain uses TRBV29-1 with TRBJ2-5, with unresolved D. Germline CDR1 reads SQVTM; CDR2 reads ANQGSEA. Trimming removed 5 bases at V and 0 bases at J, with 4 bases between. CDR3 size: 11 residues.

The V and J genes are TRBV2 and TRBJ1-6, with 10 bases identical to TRBD1. This CDR3 spans 15 amino acids. V shed 5 bases, J shed 8 bases, and the junction held 6 bases outside the gene matches. Germline CDR1 SNHLY, CDR2 FYNNEI. The CDR3, as DNA: TGTGCCAGCAGTCCGGACAGGGGGTTGTATTCACCCCTCCACTTT. Translated: CASSPDRGLYSPLHF.

V and J are TRBV7-7 and TRBJ2-2, with 8 bases matching TRBD2. Germline V gene sequence: CDR1 SSHAT, CDR2 FNYEAQ (reference sequence). Trimming cost V 5 bases and J 6 bases; bases outside gene matches: 8. The CDR3 runs 15 residues. CDR3 DNA sequence: TGTGCCAGCAGCCCAGGACTAGCTTCGGCCGGGGAGCTGTTTTTT. Translation: CASSPGLASAGELFF.

Details on this clone: The sample carries other DNA sequences with the same CDR3. V is TRBV27 and J is TRBJ1-2; 11 nucleotides match TRBD1. Germline CDR1 reads MNHEY; CDR2 reads SMNVEV (reference sequence). J gave up 1 base and V 5 bases, and 3 bases lay outside the gene matches. The CDR3 sequence is 15 residues long. The CDR3: CASSPDRGLNYGYTF. Here the CDR3 DNA reads TGTGCCAGCAGTCCGGACAGGGGGCTTAACTATGGCTACACCTTC.

This clone turned up a few times. This sequence joins TRBV30 and TRBJ2-2, with 8 nucleotides matching TRBD2. Trimming removed 1 base from V and 8 bases from J; junction bases left unmatched: 12. The CDR3 sequence is 16 residues long. Germline-derived CDR1 and CDR2 are GTSNPN and SVGIG (reference sequence). The CDR3 sequence is CAWSDPSGLPSGELFF. The CDR3, as DNA: TGTGCCTGGAGTGATCCTAGCGGGCTACCCTCGGGGGAGCTGTTTTTT.

The chain employs TRBV27 and TRBJ1-1; D gene uncertain. The CDR3 has 13 amino acids. Germline V gene sequence: CDR1 MNHEY, CDR2 SMNVEV (reference sequence). The germline V and J ends were trimmed by 5 bases and 1 base, with 8 bases remaining between them. CDR3 in amino acids: CASSLRENTEAFF. CDR3 bases: TGTGCCAGCAGTCTTCGGGAGAACACTGAAGCTTTCTTT.

This clone was counted only a few times. V and J are TRBV4-1 and TRBJ1-2, with D uncertain. The CDR3 length is 14 residues. Trimming removed 6 bases from V and 2 bases from J, with 13 bases in between. Germline V gene sequence: CDR1 MGHRA, CDR2 YSYEKL. This chain's CDR3 is CASRDQAQNYGYTF. The CDR3 DNA reads TGCGCCAGCAGGGACCAGGCCCAGAACTATGGCTACACCTTC.

This clone has only a few counts. The rearrangement links TRBV29-1 to TRBJ1-1; D call uncertain. V was pared by 7 bases and J by 4 bases, with 13 bases between. The germline V gene has CDR1 SQVTM and CDR2 ANQGSEA. The CDR3 is made up of 12 amino acids. The CDR3 region is CSACTLGTEAFF. In DNA, the CDR3 is TGCAGCGCCTGCACGTTGGGCACTGAAGCTTTCTTT.

This chain joins TRBV6-5 and TRBJ1-1, with 7 bases aligning to TRBD1. The V gene end was trimmed by 6 bases and the J gene end by 0 bases; junction bases not matched to a gene: 7. Per the germline V gene, CDR1 is MNHEY and CDR2 is SVGAGI. The CDR3 is 15 amino acids. The CDR3 region has the DNA TGTGCCAGCAGAATCTCCGGGACAGTGAACACTGAAGCTTTCTTT. Its translation is CASRISGTVNTEAFF.

The chain combines TRBV30 with TRBJ2-7, with TRBD2 matching over 8 bases. This CDR3 has 16 amino acids. Trimming removed 3 bases from V and 5 bases from J; junction bases left unmatched: 15. Germline-derived CDR1 and CDR2 are GTSNPN and SVGIG (reference sequence). The CDR3 loop reads CAWRRRGSGIFNEQYF. CDR3 DNA: TGTGCCTGGAGACGTCGGGGTAGCGGGATTTTCAACGAGCAGTACTTC.

This clone turned up a few times. The rearrangement uses TRBV2 and TRBJ2-1, with D perhaps TRBD2 (7 bases). V lost 11 bases and J lost 6, with 17 bases in between. Germline values: CDR1 SNHLY, CDR2 FYNNEI. The CDR3 covers 13 residues. The CDR3 DNA follows: TGTGCCCCCGGGGGGCGGGAGTTCAATGAGCAGTTCTTC. Protein product: CAPGGREFNEQFF.

The table lists this clone with a few counts. V gene TRBV29-1 combines with J gene TRBJ2-1; 8 nucleotides match TRBD1. The J segment lost 7 bases and the V segment lost 7 bases, leaving 12 bases of the junction unmatched. Germline loops: CDR1 SQVTM, CDR2 ANQGSEA. The CDR3 runs 14 residues. In DNA form, the CDR3 reads TGCAGCGCCCAGGGGGCGATGGGTGTGAATGAGCAGTTCTTC. Its protein is CSAQGAMGVNEQFF.

The V gene is TRBV7-2, the J gene TRBJ1-2; possibly TRBD1 for D (5 bases). Looked up from germline, CDR1 is SGHTA and CDR2 is FQGNSA. This CDR3 spans 13 amino acids. The V and J ends lost 5 bases and 6 bases respectively, with 13 bases between them. CDR3 sequence reads: CASSQTAADGYTF. The CDR3 DNA reads as TGTGCCAGCAGCCAGACAGCGGCGGATGGCTACACCTTC.

The rearrangement links TRBV5-1 to TRBJ1-2, with D tentatively TRBD1 (6 bases). Germline CDR1 reads SGHRS; CDR2 reads YFSETQ. The CDR3 consists of 15 residues. Trimming stripped 7 bases from V and 7 bases from J, with 23 bases between. CDR3 sequence (DNA): TGCGCCAGCGGGAGTACAGGGAAAGTGGCGCTTGGCTACACCTTC. It codes for CASGSTGKVALGYTF.

This rearrangement joins TRBV5-4 to TRBJ2-1, with D unclear. The CDR3 has 11 amino acids. V lost 7 bases to trimming and J lost 4 bases, with 6 bases between them. Germline V gene sequence: CDR1 SGHNT, CDR2 YYREEE (reference sequence). The CDR3 region is CASVTYNEQFF. As DNA, the CDR3 is TGTGCCAGCGTAACTTACAATGAGCAGTTCTTC.

This rearrangement joins TRBV13 to TRBJ2-4; D is ambiguous. This CDR3 is 14 amino acids long. The V and J ends lost 3 bases and 2 bases respectively, with 8 bases between them. Germline assignment: CDR1 PRHDT and CDR2 FYEKMQ (reference sequence). The CDR3: CASSFRATKNIQYF. The CDR3, as DNA: TGTGCCAGCAGCTTTCGGGCCACCAAAAACATTCAGTACTTC.

This sequence joins TRBV29-1 and TRBJ2-1; maybe TRBD2 (5 bases). The germline CDR1 and CDR2 sequences are SQVTM and ANQGSEA. With 5 bases removed from V and 9 bases from J, the gap between germline ends came to 17 bases. This CDR3 contains 13 residues. The CDR3 reads CSVYVRAVGEQFF. CDR3 DNA sequence: TGCAGCGTTTATGTGAGGGCAGTCGGTGAGCAGTTCTTC.

The chain employs TRBV27 and TRBJ2-1; D is ambiguous. CDR3 length equals 14 residues. Germline loops: CDR1 MNHEY, CDR2 SMNVEV (reference sequence). Trimming shortened V by 3 bases and J by 1 base, and 7 bases separated the two germline ends. CDR3 coding DNA: TGTGCCAGCAGTTTTGTGGGGTCCTACAATGAGCAGTTCTTC. Translation: CASSFVGSYNEQFF.

This clone was seen only once. This chain links TRBV11-3 with TRBJ2-7; no firm D call. Germline CDR1 is SGHNT and CDR2 is YENEEA. The CDR3 consists of 14 residues. Trimming stripped 5 bases from V and 1 base from J, with 12 bases between. The CDR3 protein is CASSPNSASYEQYF. In nucleotides, the CDR3 is TGTGCCAGCAGCCCCAATTCGGCGTCCTACGAGCAGTACTTC.

The rearrangement uses TRBV2 and TRBJ2-4; TRBD1 agrees at 10 bases. V shed 4 bases, J shed 2 bases, and the junction held 2 bases outside the gene matches. The germline CDR1 and CDR2 sequences are SNHLY and FYNNEI. This CDR3 has 15 residues. CDR3 DNA sequence: TGTGCCAGCAGTGGGGACAGGGGTTCCAAAAACATTCAGTACTTC. This codes for CASSGDRGSKNIQYF.

This clone was seen a handful of times. The rearrangement uses TRBV6-6 and TRBJ2-1, with unresolved D. CDR3 length equals 11 residues. The V gene's germline CDR1 is MNHNY and CDR2 SVGAGI (reference sequence). Trimming took 7 bases from V and 6 from J, leaving 7 bases between them. The CDR3 loop reads CASTKLNEQFF. The DNA of the CDR3 is TGTGCCAGCACGAAACTCAATGAGCAGTTCTTC.

This clone came up a few times. This chain connects TRBV27 to TRBJ1-2; no definite D call. From germline, CDR1 is MNHEY and CDR2 SMNVEV (reference sequence). CDR3 length: 13 amino acids. The V end lost 2 bases, the J end lost 0 bases, and 4 bases lay between the germline ends. The CDR3: CASSLRSNYGYTF. Here the CDR3 DNA reads TGTGCCAGCAGTTTAAGGTCTAACTATGGCTACACCTTC.

This clone has a handful of counts. The chain carries TRBV29-1 and TRBJ1-5; no definite D call. Looked up from germline, CDR1 is SQVTM and CDR2 is ANQGSEA. The germline V and J ends were trimmed by 6 bases and 2 bases, with 8 bases remaining between them. CDR3 length: 12 residues. CDR3 residues: CSVSEGNQPQHF. Written as DNA, the CDR3 is TGCAGCGTCAGTGAAGGCAATCAGCCCCAGCATTTT.

The chain has TRBV27 and TRBJ1-2; 8 nucleotides match TRBD1. The CDR3 runs to 15 residues. The V and J ends lost 4 bases and 5 bases, in that order; junction bases with no gene match: 9. Germline CDR1 reads MNHEY; CDR2 reads SMNVEV (reference sequence). Here the CDR3 DNA reads TGTGCCAGCAGTTCCCCCGGGACAGGCCGTTATGGCTACACCTTC. Protein sequence: CASSSPGTGRYGYTF.